The source of this TCR beta chain is a study of OX40 agonist ivuxolimab in advanced cancers. The V and J ends lost 5 bases and 5 bases respectively, with 10 bases between them. The CDR3 extends over 13 amino acids. CDR1 SGHTA and CDR2 FQGNSA come from the germline V gene. Assay used: immunoSEQ multiplex PCR; TCRdb lists only in-frame clones, some missing. Of tens of thousands of clones in the sample, roughly 88% were seen once. The V and J genes are TRBV7-2 and TRBJ2-1, with D unclear. The specimen comprised CD4+ or CD8+ T cells sorted from blood, sampled in a trial of the OX40 agonist ivuxolimab. The origin of this receptor is an adult with an advanced solid tumor such as melanoma, head and neck, liver or kidney cancer. The CDR3 sequence: CASSRTVDNEQFF. The CDR3 nucleotides read TGTGCCAGCAGCCGCACCGTCGACAATGAGCAGTTCTTC.